Listed below are T cell receptor gamma chains from one sample, sequenced in a study of gamma-delta chains in newborns, infants, children. TCRdb made new clone calls on the reads using CATT. The table shows several hundred gamma-chain clones, with roughly a quarter occurring only once. The sequenced sample consisted of blood. The source is a child who was a newborn, infant or young child, either healthy, febrile or measles-vaccinated (not recorded which). Both conserved end residues are part of each CDR3. The order of the fields is CDR3 protein, V gene, J gene.

cdr3_aa: CALWEVLELGKKIKVF; v_call: TRGV9; j_call: TRGJP
cdr3_aa: CALWEVRELGKKIKVF; v_call: TRGV9; j_call: TRGJP
cdr3_aa: CALWELTLSLGKKIKVF; v_call: TRGV9; j_call: TRGJP
cdr3_aa: CALWEVQELGKKIKVF; v_call: TRGV9; j_call: TRGJP
cdr3_aa: CALWERLGKKIKVF; v_call: TRGV9; j_call: TRGJP
cdr3_aa: CALWEVWNYKKLF; v_call: TRGV9; j_call: TRGJ1/TRGJ2
cdr3_aa: CALWEAQELGKKIKVF; v_call: TRGV9; j_call: TRGJP
cdr3_aa: CALWEVQGGLGKKIKVF; v_call: TRGV9; j_call: TRGJP
cdr3_aa: CAWWEVQDQNFGKLGKKIKVF; v_call: TRGV9; j_call: TRGJP
cdr3_aa: CALWEVRGELGEKIKVF; v_call: TRGV9; j_call: TRGJP
cdr3_aa: CALWEVHPYYYKKLF; v_call: TRGV9; j_call: TRGJ1/TRGJ2
cdr3_aa: CALWDKQELGKKIKVF; v_call: TRGV9; j_call: TRGJP
cdr3_aa: CALWEPTPKELGKKIKVF; v_call: TRGV9; j_call: TRGJP
cdr3_aa: CALWDRQELGKKIKVF; v_call: TRGV9; j_call: TRGJP
cdr3_aa: CALWSWGELGKKIKVF; v_call: TRGV9; j_call: TRGJP
cdr3_aa: CATIYYKKLF; v_call: TRGV3; j_call: TRGJ1/TRGJ2
cdr3_aa: CALWEVRGELGKKIKVF; v_call: TRGV9; j_call: TRGJP
cdr3_aa: CALWEGLELGKKIKVF; v_call: TRGV9; j_call: TRGJP
cdr3_aa: CALWERQELGKKIKVF; v_call: TRGV9; j_call: TRGJP
cdr3_aa: CALWEVPTNYYKKLF; v_call: TRGV9; j_call: TRGJ1/TRGJ2
cdr3_aa: CALWEIQELGKKIKVF; v_call: TRGV9; j_call: TRGJP
cdr3_aa: CALWDLTYYKKLF; v_call: TRGV9; j_call: TRGJ1/TRGJ2
cdr3_aa: CALWEDQELGKKIEVF; v_call: TRGV9; j_call: TRGJP
cdr3_aa: CALWEVFLGKKIKVF; v_call: TRGV9; j_call: TRGJP
cdr3_aa: CALWEVRPYTTGWFKIF; v_call: TRGV9; j_call: TRGJP1
cdr3_aa: CALWEAQELGKKIKVF; v_call: TRGV9; j_call: TRGJP
cdr3_aa: CALWEVREELGKKIKVF; v_call: TRGV9; j_call: TRGJP
cdr3_aa: CALWEQELGKKIKVF; v_call: TRGV9; j_call: TRGJP
cdr3_aa: CALWEDCGNYYKKLF; v_call: TRGV9; j_call: TRGJ1/TRGJ2
cdr3_aa: CALWGKELGKKIKVF; v_call: TRGV9; j_call: TRGJP
cdr3_aa: CALWDRQELGKKIKVF; v_call: TRGV9; j_call: TRGJP
cdr3_aa: CALWRTTLGKKIKVF; v_call: TRGV9; j_call: TRGJP
cdr3_aa: CALWDLRELGKKIKVF; v_call: TRGV9; j_call: TRGJP
cdr3_aa: CALWEAKELGKKIKVF; v_call: TRGV9; j_call: TRGJP
cdr3_aa: CALWEVQELGKKIKVF; v_call: TRGV9; j_call: TRGJP
cdr3_aa: CALWEVLELGKKIKVF; v_call: TRGV9; j_call: TRGJP
cdr3_aa: CALWEARMGKKIKVF; v_call: TRGV9; j_call: TRGJP
cdr3_aa: CALWDPRRYKKLF; v_call: TRGV9; j_call: TRGJ1/TRGJ2
cdr3_aa: CALREVWELGKKIKVF; v_call: TRGV9; j_call: TRGJP
cdr3_aa: CALWEVYYRQELGKKIKVF; v_call: TRGV9; j_call: TRGJP
cdr3_aa: CAWWEMSQGYKKLF; v_call: TRGV9; j_call: TRGJ1/TRGJ2
cdr3_aa: CALWEVSRLGKKIKVF; v_call: TRGV9; j_call: TRGJP
cdr3_aa: CALWEVRGELDKKIKVF; v_call: TRGV9; j_call: TRGJP
cdr3_aa: CALWEWNMNYYKKLF; v_call: TRGV9; j_call: TRGJ1/TRGJ2
cdr3_aa: CALWEFDWIKTF; v_call: TRGV9; j_call: TRGJP2
cdr3_aa: CALWDNAIYPYSSDWIKTF; v_call: TRGV9; j_call: TRGJP2
cdr3_aa: CALGDPLHQELGKKIKVF; v_call: TRGV9; j_call: TRGJP
cdr3_aa: CALWEESQLGKKIKVF; v_call: TRGV9; j_call: TRGJP
cdr3_aa: CALWEVRPYTAGWFKIF; v_call: TRGV9; j_call: TRGJP1
cdr3_aa: CALWKVGKKIKVF; v_call: TRGV9; j_call: TRGJP
cdr3_aa: CATWDDYYKKLF; v_call: TRGV4; j_call: TRGJ1/TRGJ2
cdr3_aa: CALWEAIYYKKLF; v_call: TRGV9; j_call: TRGJ1/TRGJ2